A selection of T cell receptor beta chains follows, all from one sample in a study of T cell clones after liver transplantation. Produced via immunoSEQ multiplex PCR; TCRdb's table is partial and in-frame only. The sample has 40,000 to 65,000 clones; approximately 84% are singletons. The sample in question was CD4+ T cells from blood, obtained before liver transplant. The source of these receptors is a human donor who received a liver transplant. CDR3s include the opening cysteine and the closing phenylalanine or tryptophan. The D gene is left open where the match is weak. The size entry is marked missing in some rows and otherwise reads once, few, many or a size class.

J gene	clone size	V gene	D gene	CDR3 protein	CDR3 DNA
TRBJ2-7	-	TRBV30	-	CAWNEGYEQYF	TGTGCCTGGAACGAGGGCTACGAGCAGTACTTC
TRBJ2-3	-	TRBV28	-	CASSSGATDTQYF	TGTGCCAGCAGTTCGGGAGCCACAGATACGCAGTATTTT
TRBJ2-1	-	TRBV5-6	-	CASSFLRGGFNNEQFF	TGTGCCAGCAGCTTTCTAAGGGGGGGCTTCAACAATGAGCAGTTCTTC
TRBJ2-7	-	TRBV9	-	CASSPRLASYEQYF	TGTGCCAGCAGCCCCCGGCTAGCGAGTTACGAGCAGTACTTC
TRBJ1-2	-	TRBV9	-	CASSGGNPGQNGYTF	TGTGCCAGCAGCGGAGGGAACCCGGGACAAAATGGCTACACCTTC
TRBJ2-7	-	TRBV7-2	TRBD2	CASSLEASGAREQYF	TGTGCCAGCAGCTTAGAGGCTAGCGGGGCCCGGGAGCAGTACTTC
TRBJ2-7	-	TRBV6-1	-	CASSEVDLGPLEQYF	TGTGCCAGCAGTGAAGTGGACCTGGGGCCTCTCGAGCAGTACTTC
TRBJ2-7	-	TRBV10-3	-	CAIRRPPYEQYF	TGTGCCATCAGGCGACCACCCTACGAGCAGTACTTC
TRBJ2-2	-	TRBV12-5	-	CASGLQTVNTGELFF	TGTGCTAGTGGCCTACAGACAGTGAACACCGGGGAGCTGTTTTTT
TRBJ1-5	-	TRBV2	-	CASSVEGSLPQHF	TGTGCCAGCAGTGTAGAAGGGTCCCTGCCCCAGCATTTT
TRBJ1-3	-	TRBV11-3	-	CASSLGGTGNTIYF	TGTGCCAGCAGCTTAGGAGGTACCGGAAACACCATATATTTT
TRBJ2-5	-	TRBV9	-	CASSAAAGYQETQYF	TGTGCCAGCAGCGCCGCGGCGGGTTACCAAGAGACCCAGTACTTC
TRBJ1-1	-	TRBV18	TRBD1	CASSPSRQGTTEAFF	TGTGCCAGCTCACCATCGAGACAGGGTACTACTGAAGCTTTCTTT
TRBJ2-2	-	TRBV5-6	TRBD2	CASTPTPSGGYTGELFF	TGTGCCAGCACCCCAACCCCCAGCGGGGGTTACACCGGGGAGCTGTTTTTT
TRBJ2-1	-	TRBV15	TRBD2	CATSPELAAGDNEQFF	TGTGCCACCAGCCCCGAGCTAGCGGCGGGGGACAATGAGCAGTTCTTC
TRBJ2-5	-	TRBV5-4	-	CASSLEKSPTQYF	TGTGCCAGCAGCTTGGAGAAATCTCCGACCCAGTACTTC
TRBJ2-5	-	TRBV5-1	-	CASSFVGRLQETQYF	TGCGCCAGCAGCTTTGTTGGACGGCTCCAAGAGACCCAGTACTTC
TRBJ2-7	-	TRBV29-1	TRBD2	CSGGLAGYEQYF	TGCAGCGGAGGACTAGCGGGCTACGAGCAGTACTTC
TRBJ2-3	-	TRBV6-1	-	CASTTGLLSTDTQYF	TGTGCCAGCACCACCGGCCTCTTGAGCACAGATACGCAGTATTTT
TRBJ1-3	-	TRBV19	-	CASSIDRTGNTIYF	TGTGCCAGTAGTATCGACAGGACTGGAAACACCATATATTTT
TRBJ1-5	-	TRBV19	-	CASTTERNQPQHF	TGTGCCAGTACGACAGAGAGGAATCAGCCCCAGCATTTT
TRBJ1-2	-	TRBV5-1	-	CASSLTGTSGGYTF	TGCGCCAGCAGCTTAACAGGAACGAGTGGCGGCTACACCTTC
TRBJ2-3	-	TRBV25-1	-	CASSESDLPSTDTQYF	TGTGCCAGCAGTGAATCTGACCTACCTAGCACAGATACGCAGTATTTT
TRBJ2-5	once	TRBV28	-	CASSLGLGGVETQYF	TGTGCCAGCAGTTTAGGATTAGGGGGGGTCGAGACCCAGTACTTC
TRBJ1-5	-	TRBV6-8	TRBD1	CASSQGAWQPQHF	TGTGCCAGCAGTCAGGGGGCTTGGCAGCCCCAGCATTTT
TRBJ1-1	-	TRBV7-9	-	CASSWGEDTEAFF	TGTGCCAGCAGCTGGGGGGAGGACACTGAAGCTTTCTTT
TRBJ2-2	-	TRBV19	-	CASSYPNAGYDTGELFF	TGTGCCAGTAGCTATCCCAATGCGGGGTATGACACCGGGGAGCTGTTTTTT
TRBJ2-7	-	TRBV7-2	-	CASSSSDAGYEQYF	TGTGCCAGCAGCTCATCGGACGCGGGATACGAGCAGTACTTC
TRBJ1-1	-	TRBV5-4	-	CASSLDMAQGNTEAFF	TGTGCCAGCAGCTTGGATATGGCCCAAGGGAACACTGAAGCTTTCTTT
TRBJ2-2	-	TRBV19	-	CASIPMGGANTGELFF	TGTGCCAGTATCCCCATGGGGGGCGCGAACACCGGGGAGCTGTTTTTT
TRBJ1-1	-	TRBV7-9	TRBD1	CASSRETGAEAFF	TGTGCCAGCAGCCGCGAGACAGGGGCTGAAGCTTTCTTT
TRBJ1-3	few	TRBV11-2	-	CASSSAGTAVGGNTIYF	TGTGCCAGCAGCTCCGCCGGGACCGCTGTTGGTGGGAACACCATATATTTT
TRBJ2-2	-	TRBV4-2	TRBD2	CASSQETSGRPGLFF	TGTGCCAGCAGCCAAGAGACTAGCGGTCGTCCGGGGCTGTTTTTT
TRBJ1-6	many	TRBV6-5	-	CASSYSAGPLHF	TGTGCCAGCAGTTACTCGGCGGGGCCCCTCCACTTT
TRBJ1-1	-	TRBV5-4	-	CASSLLGGEAFF	TGTGCCAGCAGCTTGTTGGGGGGCGAGGCTTTCTTT
TRBJ2-5	-	TRBV4-1	TRBD1	CASSLRQGGETQYF	TGCGCCAGCAGCCTAAGACAGGGGGGAGAGACCCAGTACTTC
TRBJ1-1	-	TRBV18	-	CASSHRVAEAFF	TGTGCCAGCTCCCACAGAGTCGCTGAAGCTTTCTTT
TRBJ1-2	-	TRBV29-1	TRBD1	CSVGGQGAFGYTF	TGCAGCGTTGGGGGACAGGGGGCTTTTGGCTACACCTTC
TRBJ2-1	-	TRBV5-5	-	CASSLSDNEQFF	TGTGCCAGCAGCTTGTCAGACAATGAGCAGTTCTTC
TRBJ2-5	once	TRBV4-3	-	CASSQAWTETQYF	TGCGCCAGCAGCCAAGCTTGGACAGAGACCCAGTACTTC
TRBJ2-5	-	TRBV9	TRBD2	CASSPGPSGGGYQETQYF	TGTGCCAGCAGCCCCGGGCCTAGCGGGGGGGGTTACCAAGAGACCCAGTACTTC
TRBJ2-1	-	TRBV10-3	-	CAISESGGANYNEQFF	TGTGCCATCAGTGAGTCAGGGGGGGCCAACTACAATGAGCAGTTCTTC
TRBJ2-6	-	TRBV28	-	CASSNILTQSRANVLTF	TGTGCCAGCAGTAATATCTTGACACAAAGTCGGGCCAACGTCCTGACTTTC
TRBJ1-6	-	TRBV6-5	TRBD1	CASSYTHRGRSPLHF	TGTGCCAGCAGTTACACTCACAGGGGTCGGTCACCCCTCCACTTT
TRBJ1-4	-	TRBV7-2	-	CASSLVAGLDGKLFF	TGTGCCAGCAGCTTAGTCGCAGGTTTGGACGGAAAACTGTTTTTT
TRBJ2-1	-	TRBV7-2	-	CASSRTGYEQFF	TGTGCCAGCAGCCGAACAGGGTATGAGCAGTTCTTC
TRBJ2-3	-	TRBV5-1	TRBD2	CASSLVRSGVVTDTQYF	TGCGCCAGCAGCTTGGTCCGTAGCGGGGTAGTCACAGATACGCAGTATTTT
TRBJ1-1	-	TRBV7-3	-	CASSLAAGNTEAFF	TGTGCCAGCAGCCTCGCCGCGGGGAACACTGAAGCTTTCTTT
TRBJ1-6	-	TRBV27	-	CASSLGWQGYSPLHF	TGTGCCAGCAGTTTAGGATGGCAGGGATATTCACCCCTCCACTTT
TRBJ1-5	-	TRBV19	-	CASSQGIDQPQHF	TGTGCCAGTAGTCAAGGGATAGATCAGCCCCAGCATTTT
TRBJ1-5	-	TRBV2	-	CASRGDGDNQPQHF	TGTGCCAGCAGGGGGGACGGCGATAATCAGCCCCAGCATTTT
TRBJ1-6	-	TRBV7-2	-	CASGVGGNSPLHF	TGTGCCAGCGGGGTCGGTGGGAATTCACCCCTCCACTTT
TRBJ1-1	-	TRBV19	-	CASSPDGAGDEAFF	TGTGCCAGTAGCCCGGACGGGGCTGGGGATGAAGCTTTCTTT
TRBJ2-6	-	TRBV2	-	CASREQGSGANVLTF	TGTGCCAGCAGAGAACAGGGCTCTGGGGCCAACGTCCTGACTTTC
TRBJ1-4	-	TRBV2	-	CASSAWEDEKLFF	TGTGCCAGCAGTGCCTGGGAGGATGAAAAACTGTTTTTT